Listed below are T cell receptor beta chains from one sample, sequenced in a study of blood T cell repertoires in COVID-19. Produced via immunoSEQ multiplex PCR; TCRdb's table is partial and in-frame only. Of about 140,000 clones in the sample, about four fifths are singletons; the top ten hold 3% to 4.5%. The sequenced material came from peripheral blood. The receptors here all came from a man aged 70-80 years who had recovered from COVID-19. Both conserved end residues are part of each CDR3. The D gene is left open where the match is weak. The size entry is marked missing in some rows and otherwise reads once, few, many or a size class.

V gene,J gene,clone size,D gene,CDR3 DNA,CDR3 protein
TRBV12-3/TRBV12-4,TRBJ2-1,.,.,TGTGCCAGCACCAACCGGGGGTATGAGCAGTTCTTC,CASTNRGYEQFF
TRBV9,TRBJ1-3,.,.,TGTGCCAGCAGCGTATCGGGTAATACAGGAAACACCATATATTTT,CASSVSGNTGNTIYF
TRBV5-8,TRBJ2-1,.,.,TGTGCCAGCAGACGGGGGAGCGGCTCCTACAATGAGCAGTTCTTC,CASRRGSGSYNEQFF
TRBV4-3,TRBJ2-7,.,TRBD2,TGCGCCAGCAGCCAAGATCTTCCTAGCGGGAGCTACGAGCAGTACTTC,CASSQDLPSGSYEQYF
TRBV27,TRBJ2-7,once,TRBD2,TGTGCCAGCAGTCCCGGACTAGCCCTCTACGAGCAGTACTTC,CASSPGLALYEQYF
TRBV5-4,TRBJ1-1,few,.,TGTGCCAGCAGCTCGCTTTCGGGTTTAGACACTGAAGCTTTCTTT,CASSSLSGLDTEAFF
TRBV12-3/TRBV12-4,TRBJ2-2,.,.,TGTGCCAGCAGGGCAGGGCGCACCGGGGAGCTGTTTTTT,CASRAGRTGELFF
TRBV19,TRBJ2-7,.,TRBD2,TGTGCCAGTAGTATCCTAGCGGGGGCCACCTACGAGCAGTACTTC,CASSILAGATYEQYF
TRBV27,TRBJ1-2,.,TRBD1,TGTGCCAGCAGTACCGGACAGGGTGGATCGTATGGCTACACCTTC,CASSTGQGGSYGYTF
TRBV6-5,TRBJ2-7,once,.,TGTGCCAGCAGTTACGGAGGGGGCGGGGTTCCCTACGAGCAGTACTTC,CASSYGGGGVPYEQYF
TRBV10-3,TRBJ1-3,.,TRBD1,TGTGCCACCCTCAGGGGGGACCTCATCCCAGCCGGAAACACCATATATTTT,CATLRGDLIPAGNTIYF
TRBV19,TRBJ2-2,.,.,TGTGCCAGTAGGCTCCGGGCGACAGCTCTCACCGGGGAGCTGTTTTTT,CASRLRATALTGELFF
TRBV18,TRBJ1-1,.,.,TGTGCCAGCTCGATCCCGACAGGTTTGAACACTGAAGCTTTCTTT,CASSIPTGLNTEAFF
TRBV13,TRBJ2-5,.,TRBD2,TGTGCCAGCAGCTTAGGCCTCCCTGCTAGCGGGGAAGAGACCCAGTACTTC,CASSLGLPASGEETQYF
TRBV29-1,TRBJ1-1,few,.,TGCAGCGTAGATGGGGTTGGAGGGGTTAGGGCTGAAGCTTTCTTT,CSVDGVGGVRAEAFF
TRBV19,TRBJ1-5,.,.,TGTGCCAGTAGTAGGCCATGGGGGCAAGTCCAGCCCCAGCATTTT,CASSRPWGQVQPQHF
TRBV7-9,TRBJ2-4,.,TRBD2,TGTGCCAGCAGCTCTAGCGGGTTAGGAAACATTCAGTACTTC,CASSSSGLGNIQYF
TRBV14,TRBJ1-4,.,.,TGTGCCAGCAGCCAAGACCGTGCAACTAATGAAAAACTGTTTTTT,CASSQDRATNEKLFF
TRBV19,TRBJ1-2,.,TRBD1,TGTGCCAGTACCCAGGGGAACAGGGGAAGAGGCTACACCTTC,CASTQGNRGRGYTF
TRBV18,TRBJ2-7,.,TRBD1,TGTGCCAGCTCACCCAGACAGGGGGCGCAGTACGAGCAGTACTTC,CASSPRQGAQYEQYF
TRBV27,TRBJ2-7,.,.,TGTGCCAGCAGTTTATCGACGACAGGCTTGGAGCAGTACTTC,CASSLSTTGLEQYF
TRBV19,TRBJ1-5,.,TRBD1,TGTGCCAGTAGTAGGGGGGACAGGGGGAATCAGCCCCAGCATTTT,CASSRGDRGNQPQHF
TRBV29-1,TRBJ1-4,.,TRBD1,TGCAGCGTTAGACAGGGGGCTGGAAAACTGTTTTTT,CSVRQGAGKLFF
TRBV7-2,TRBJ2-5,.,.,TGTGCCAGCAGCTTAGGCGCCGGGATGAAAGAGACCCAGTACTTC,CASSLGAGMKETQYF
TRBV18,TRBJ2-3,.,TRBD2,TGTGCCAGCTCCCAACTAGCGGGAGGGCCAGATACGCAGTATTTT,CASSQLAGGPDTQYF